A single sample gave rise to the 22 T cell receptor beta chains below, sequenced in a study of T cells in Graves' hyperthyroidism and ophthalmopathy. Researchers amplified the TCR beta CDR3 regions from RNA transcripts. When the TCR CDR3 underwent first-round RT-PCR, the HTBI primer set was used. TCRdb independently ran MiXCR on the multiplex PCR reads; one entry per CDR3 protein. There are fewer than 450,000 distinct CDR3 sequences in the sample; about a sixth occur only once, and about a third lies in the top ten. Sequencing was carried out using blood. These receptors originate from a woman aged 25 to 39 with Graves' hyperthyroidism that later progressed to Graves' ophthalmopathy.

The chain recombines TRBV27 with TRBJ2-3; 8 bases map to TRBD1. Trimming removed 0 bases from V and 6 bases from J; junction bases left unmatched: 5. Germline CDR1 MNHEY, CDR2 SMNVEV (reference sequence). The CDR3 covers 15 residues. Here the CDR3 reads CASSLSTGAGDTQYF. CDR3 DNA sequence: TGTGCCAGCAGTTTATCGACAGGGGCGGGGGATACGCAGTATTTT.

In this sample, this clonotype turned up many times. The rearrangement uses TRBV6-6 and TRBJ1-5, with a tentative D call TRBD1 (5 bases). The CDR3 has 16 amino acids. Trimming left V 2 bases short and J 2 bases short, with 13 bases between. In germline, CDR1 is MNHNY, CDR2 SVGAGI (reference sequence). CDR3 in DNA: TGTGCCAGCAGTTACATTGCGGGGGTCGGCAATCAGCCCCAGCATTTT. Protein sequence: CASSYIAGVGNQPQHF.

The J gene is TRBJ2-5, the V gene TRBV5-1; D not certain. CDR3 length: 13 amino acids. V lost 4 bases, J lost 2 bases, and 9 bases lay in between. Germline loops: CDR1 SGHRS, CDR2 YFSETQ. The CDR3, as DNA: TGCGCCAGCAGCCCTAGGAGACAAGAGACCCAGTACTTC. It specifies CASSPRRQETQYF.

The chain recombines TRBV5-4 with TRBJ2-2; D possibly matches TRBD1 or TRBD2 (6 bases each). The V gene lost 3 bases and the J gene lost 17 bases, with 17 bases spanning the gap. This CDR3 is built from 12 residues. The germline V gene has CDR1 SGHNT and CDR2 YYREEE (reference sequence). CDR3 coding DNA: TGTGCCAGCAGCTGGGCCGGGGGCCCCGTATTTTTT. This codes for CASSWAGGPVFF.

This chain uses TRBV5-1 with TRBJ2-5, with 7 bases aligning to TRBD1. The V segment lost 0 bases and the J segment 3 bases; nucleotides outside the gene matches: 5. CDR1 is SGHRS, CDR2 YFSETQ, per germline. CDR3 length equals 15 residues. CDR3 region: CASSLGQGLEETQYF. The CDR3 DNA reads as TGCGCCAGCAGCTTGGGACAGGGTTTGGAAGAGACCCAGTACTTC.

This clonotype was recorded many times. V is TRBV28 and J is TRBJ2-1; no clear D. CDR3 length: 15 residues. Trimming removed 5 bases at V and 4 bases at J, with 15 bases between. Per germline, CDR1 MDHEN and CDR2 SYDVKM. The CDR3: CASSPPRGRYNEQFF. CDR3 nucleotides: TGTGCCAGCAGTCCGCCCCGTGGGCGTTACAATGAGCAGTTCTTC. Drawing the rest from reference TRBV28 and TRBJ2-1, the complete variable domain is DVKVTQSSRYLVKRTGEKVFLECVQDMDHENMFWYRQDPGLGLRLIYFSYDVKMKEKGDIPEGYSVSREKKERFSLILESASTNQTSMYLCASSPPRGRYNEQFFGPGTRLTVL.

This clonotype was seen more than once but under ten times. The chain combines TRBV5-5 with TRBJ1-4; a possible D gene is TRBD1 (5 bases). The CDR3 spans 17 residues. The germline V gene has CDR1 SGHKS and CDR2 YYEKEE (reference sequence). Trimming took off 0 bases at V and 2 bases at J, with 14 bases between the two ends. CDR3 protein: CASSLDFLGRTNEKLFF. Written as DNA, the CDR3 is TGTGCCAGCAGCTTGGATTTCCTGGGGCGCACTAATGAAAAACTGTTTTTT. Full variable domain (missing parts from reference TRBV5-5 and TRBJ1-4): DAGVTQSPTHLIKTRGQQVTLRCSPISGHKSVSWYQQVLGQGPQFIFQYYEKEERGRGNFPDRFSARQFPNYSSELNVNALLLGDSALYLCASSLDFLGRTNEKLFFGSGTQLSVL.

This clonotype has ten or more counts. CDR3 residues: CASSRPEGPSTDTQYF. The CDR3 coding sequence is TGTGCCAGCTCCCGCCCTGAGGGCCCTAGCACAGATACGCAGTATTTT. The gene calls are TRBV18 and TRBJ2-3; D might be TRBD2 (5 bases). CDR1 is KGHSH and CDR2 is LQKENI in the germline V gene. V was cut by 6 bases and J by 0 bases, with 16 bases left in between. The CDR3 loop spans 16 amino acids.

This clonotype was picked up many times. The CDR3 reads CSARDWRGRAVVYEQYF. CDR3 bases: TGCAGTGCTAGAGATTGGCGGGGACGGGCGGTAGTTTACGAGCAGTACTTC. The chain uses TRBV20-1 and TRBJ2-7, with D possibly being TRBD2 (6 bases). CDR3 length: 17 amino acids. Trimming stripped 0 bases from V and 4 bases from J, with 22 bases between. Germline-derived CDR1 and CDR2 are DFQATT and SNEGSKA (reference sequence).

The sample holds a few counts of this clonotype. The chain has TRBV4-2 and TRBJ2-1, with D maybe TRBD1 (6 bases). The CDR3 has 17 residues. V lost 4 bases to trimming and J lost 4 bases, with 20 bases between them. Germline CDR1 LGHNA, CDR2 YNFKEQ. The CDR3 bases are TGTGCCAGCAGCCCGACCCGGGGTGCAGGGGAATACAATGAGCAGTTCTTC. Translation: CASSPTRGAGEYNEQFF.

This clonotype was recorded many times. The rearrangement joins TRBV18 to TRBJ1-1; possible D gene TRBD1, 6 bases. CDR1 is KGHSH and CDR2 is LQKENI in the germline V gene. The germline V and J ends were trimmed by 3 bases and 4 bases, with 12 bases remaining between them. The CDR3 length is 14 residues. This CDR3 reads CASSPTSGATEAFF. The DNA of the CDR3 is TGTGCCAGCTCACCCACGTCAGGGGCCACTGAAGCTTTCTTT.

This clonotype was seen a handful of times. The chain combines TRBV5-1 with TRBJ2-7, with TRBD1 matching over 7 bases. CDR1 is SGHRS and CDR2 is YFSETQ in the germline V gene. This CDR3 spans 15 amino acids. J lost 1 base, V lost 4 bases, and 8 bases had no gene match. The CDR3 loop reads CASSPRQGGSYEQYF. The CDR3 DNA reads as TGCGCCAGCAGCCCTAGACAGGGTGGATCCTACGAGCAGTACTTC.

This chain links TRBV30 with TRBJ1-2; the D gene is possibly TRBD1 (5 bases). Trimming removed 0 bases at V and 1 base at J, with 12 bases between. The CDR3 loop spans 15 amino acids. The germline gives CDR1 GTSNPN, CDR2 SVGIG (reference sequence). CDR3 region: CAWSVGTGLNYGYTF. CDR3 DNA sequence: TGTGCCTGGAGTGTAGGCACAGGCCTTAACTATGGCTACACCTTC.

This clonotype has a handful of counts. The V and J genes are TRBV11-3 and TRBJ2-2, with 10 bases that match TRBD1. Germline V gene lookup returns CDR1 SGHNT and CDR2 YENEEA. After removal of 2 bases from V and 4 bases from J, the junction contained 7 bases not matched to a gene. The CDR3 has 17 residues. CDR3 sequence reads: CASSLFPWTGGTGELFF. The CDR3 DNA reads TGTGCCAGCAGCTTATTCCCATGGACAGGGGGCACCGGGGAGCTGTTTTTT.

This clonotype was counted ten times or more. The rearrangement links TRBV6-2 or TRBV6-3 to TRBJ1-6, with D hard to call. V was clipped by 8 bases and J by 10 bases, with 18 bases between them. This CDR3 is 14 amino acids long. Germline loops: CDR1 MNHEY, CDR2 SVGEGT. The CDR3 coding sequence is TGTGCCAGCGGTAAGGGAGAACGAGGGTCACCCCTCCACTTT. It codes for CASGKGERGSPLHF.

The chain is built from TRBV4-1 and TRBJ1-3; D remains unclear. V lost 4 bases, J lost 2 bases, and 12 bases lay in between. The germline CDR1 and CDR2 sequences are MGHRA and YSYEKL. This CDR3 region has 15 residues. This CDR3 reads CASSRQSGTGNTIYF. The CDR3 region has the DNA TGCGCCAGCAGCCGCCAGTCGGGGACTGGAAACACCATATATTTT.

In its sample, this clonotype was seen many times. The chain carries TRBV3-1 and TRBJ2-2, with D maybe TRBD1 (5 bases). Germline V gives CDR1 LGHDT, CDR2 YNNKEL (reference sequence). Trimming left V 2 bases short and J 5 bases short, with 6 bases between. CDR3 length: 13 amino acids. CDR3 in DNA: TGTGCCAGCAGCCAACAGGGTACCGGGGAGCTGTTTTTT. Amino acid sequence: CASSQQGTGELFF.

V gene TRBV19 combines with J gene TRBJ2-4; no reliable D call. CDR1 and CDR2 from the germline V gene are LNHDA and SQIVND (reference sequence). This CDR3 has 11 amino acids. The ends were cut back, 6 bases at V and 8 bases at J, with 8 bases in the middle. The CDR3 here is CASRITDIQYF. The CDR3 bases are TGTGCCAGTAGGATAACGGACATTCAGTACTTC.

V and J are TRBV4-2 and TRBJ2-1, with D perhaps matching TRBD1 (6 bases). The CDR3 consists of 17 residues. V was cut by 0 bases and J by 0 bases, with 12 bases left in between. Germline CDR1 and CDR2: LGHNA and YNFKEQ. The DNA for the CDR3 is TGTGCCAGCAGCCAAGATCGAACGGACAGCTCCTACAATGAGCAGTTCTTC. Protein sequence: CASSQDRTDSSYNEQFF.

This clonotype was found many times. The V gene is TRBV27, the J gene TRBJ2-7, with a possible D match to TRBD1 (5 bases). Germline lookup yields CDR1 MNHEY and CDR2 SMNVEV (reference sequence). The CDR3 length is 14 residues. V was shortened by 6 bases and J by 2 bases, with 14 bases between the two germline ends. The CDR3 region has the DNA TGTGCCAGCAGCTTTTCCCCGACAGCCTACGAGCAGTACTTC. Protein sequence: CASSFSPTAYEQYF.

The V gene is TRBV20-1, the J gene TRBJ2-1; 10 bases are a match to TRBD1. V lost 4 bases to trimming and J lost 1 base; unmatched junction nucleotides: 19. The length of the CDR3 is 20 residues. The germline V gene has CDR1 DFQATT and CDR2 SNEGSKA (reference sequence). CDR3 in DNA: TGCAGTGCTATACAACCGGGACAGGGGTCCTACTGGGGATCCTACAATGAGCAGTTCTTC. Translation: CSAIQPGQGSYWGSYNEQFF.

In this sample, this clonotype turned up many times. The chain couples TRBV28 to TRBJ1-4; D uncertain. The germline CDR1 and CDR2 sequences are MDHEN and SYDVKM. This CDR3 has 14 residues. The V end was cut by 2 bases, the J end by 8 bases, with 12 bases between. The CDR3 spells CASSLVGNAEKLFF. Here the CDR3 DNA reads TGTGCCAGCAGTTTAGTGGGAAATGCCGAAAAACTGTTTTTT. Full variable domain (rest looked up from reference TRBV28 and TRBJ1-4): DVKVTQSSRYLVKRTGEKVFLECVQDMDHENMFWYRQDPGLGLRLIYFSYDVKMKEKGDIPEGYSVSREKKERFSLILESASTNQTSMYLCASSLVGNAEKLFFGSGTQLSVL.